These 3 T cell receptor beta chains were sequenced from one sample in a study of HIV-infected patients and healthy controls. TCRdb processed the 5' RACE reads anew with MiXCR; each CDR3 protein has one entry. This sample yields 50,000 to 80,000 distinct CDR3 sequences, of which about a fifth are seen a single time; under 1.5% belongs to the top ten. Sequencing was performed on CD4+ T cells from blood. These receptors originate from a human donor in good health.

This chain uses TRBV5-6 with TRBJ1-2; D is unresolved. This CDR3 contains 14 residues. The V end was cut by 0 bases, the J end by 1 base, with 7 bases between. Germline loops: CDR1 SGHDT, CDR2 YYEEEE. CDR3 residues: CASSLGRLNYGYTF. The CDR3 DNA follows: TGTGCCAGCAGCTTGGGCAGGCTTAACTATGGCTACACCTTC.

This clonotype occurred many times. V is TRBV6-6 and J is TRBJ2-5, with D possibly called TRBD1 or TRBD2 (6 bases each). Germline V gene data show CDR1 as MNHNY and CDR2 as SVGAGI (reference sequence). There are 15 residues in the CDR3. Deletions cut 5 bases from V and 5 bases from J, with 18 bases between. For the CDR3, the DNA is TGTGCCAGCAGTACATCTCCGGGGGCGGGGGAGACCCAGTACTTC. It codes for CASSTSPGAGETQYF.

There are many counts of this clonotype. This chain's CDR3 is CSAMTGGVFQPQHF. CDR3 DNA: TGCAGTGCTATGACAGGGGGCGTATTTCAGCCCCAGCATTTT. The V gene is TRBV20-1, the J gene TRBJ1-5; 10 positions match TRBD1. The V and J ends lost 4 bases and 6 bases, in that order; junction bases with no gene match: 6. From germline, CDR1 is DFQATT and CDR2 SNEGSKA (reference sequence). The CDR3 is 14 amino acids.